Listed here is a single T cell receptor (beta chain). The antigen remains undetermined. The record originates from a study of T cell responses to AZD1222 COVID-19 vaccine. General study points: Vaccine-associated CD4 TCRs spanned spike, dominant at 160-218 and 743-854. Baseline testing showed seropositivity in only six or seven AZD1222 recipients. Females outnumbered males among donors, who were mostly white British; clonal diversity was possibly underestimated.

This table comes from immunoSEQ multiplex PCR, and its TCRdb copy is limited to in-frame clones, with some not included. This table holds 150,000 to 200,000 clones, roughly 88% found once. CDR1 and CDR2 from the germline V gene are MNHEY and SVGAGI. The CDR3 runs to 15 residues. After removal of 0 bases from V and 10 bases from J, the junction contained 5 bases not matched to a gene. This chain uses TRBV6-5 with TRBJ1-6; 8 nucleotides match TRBD1. The TCR comes from an adult who received the AZD1222 COVID-19 vaccine. The sample consisted of peripheral blood, taken 28 days after the second AZD1222 dose. This CDR3 is CASSYSDRGGSPLHF. The CDR3 DNA sequence: TGTGCCAGCAGTTACTCAGACAGGGGAGGATCACCCCTCCACTTT.